The 19 T cell receptor beta chains below come from one sample, sequenced in a study of T cells in Graves' hyperthyroidism and ophthalmopathy. Amplification of TCR beta CDR3 regions was performed using RNA transcripts as template. With the HTBI primer set, the TCR CDR3 went through a first round of RT-PCR. TCRdb called the multiplex PCR reads again in MiXCR, with one record for every CDR3 protein. The table includes 300,000 to 450,000 distinct CDR3 sequences, about 14% detected once. The sample comprised blood. Receptors were obtained from a woman aged 25 to 45 with Graves' ophthalmopathy.

The chain uses TRBV20-1 and TRBJ2-7; a weak D match, TRBD1 (6 bases). Germline CDR1 is DFQATT and CDR2 is SNEGSKA (reference sequence). This CDR3 has 11 amino acids. V shed 5 bases and J shed 4 bases, with 9 bases lying between them. CDR3 nucleotides: TGCAGTGCTGCGACAGGTTACGAGCAGTACTTC. It specifies CSAATGYEQYF.

At least ten counts were recorded for this clonotype. Sequence at one end of the junction differs from germline and may be a read error. V is TRBV20-1 and J is TRBJ2-1; no definite D call. The CDR3 is made up of 11 amino acids. The germline V gene has CDR1 DFQATT and CDR2 SNEGSKA (reference sequence). The CDR3 protein is CSASGYDEQFF. CDR3 nucleotides: TGCAGTGCTAGTGGCTACGATGAGCAGTTCTTC.

This clonotype was recorded at least ten times. V is TRBV2 and J is TRBJ1-4; D is ambiguous. The CDR3 runs 16 residues. Trimming cost V 4 bases and J 4 bases, with 16 bases left between them. Germline V gene sequence: CDR1 SNHLY, CDR2 FYNNEI. CDR3 sequence reads: CASSVGQAPGNEKLFF. DNA for the CDR3: TGTGCCAGCAGTGTTGGTCAGGCCCCCGGTAATGAAAAACTGTTTTTT. The entire variable domain, with the rest obtained from reference TRBV2 and TRBJ1-4, is as follows: EPEVTQTPSHQVTQMGQEVILRCVPISNHLYFYWYRQILGQKVEFLVSFYNNEISEKSEIFDDQFSVERPDGSNFTLKIRSTKLEDSAMYFCASSVGQAPGNEKLFFGSGTQLSVL.

At least ten counts were recorded for this clonotype. The chain has TRBV27 and TRBJ2-1; 7 bases match TRBD1. The trim removed 6 bases at V and 3 bases at J, leaving 5 bases unmatched. The CDR3 consists of 14 residues. The germline V gene has CDR1 MNHEY and CDR2 SMNVEV (reference sequence). The CDR3 reads CASSRTGVYNEQFF. CDR3 DNA: TGTGCCAGCAGCCGGACAGGAGTCTACAATGAGCAGTTCTTC.

This chain links TRBV10-3 with TRBJ2-2; 10 bases align to TRBD2. CDR3 length equals 15 residues. V lost 6 bases and J lost 6; bases outside the gene matches: 7. CDR1 and CDR2 (germline): ENHRY, SYGVKD. The DNA for the CDR3 is TGTGCCATCAGACCGAGCGGGGGGGGACCCGGGGAGCTGTTTTTT. Translation gives CAIRPSGGGPGELFF.

The chain couples TRBV20-1 to TRBJ1-5, with D perhaps TRBD1 (6 bases). This CDR3 is built from 13 residues. Trimming removed 6 bases at V and 6 bases at J, with 15 bases between. From germline, CDR1 is DFQATT and CDR2 SNEGSKA (reference sequence). In DNA form, the CDR3 reads TGCAGTGCCGGGAACAGGGCTGTTCAGCCCCAGCATTTT. Its translation is CSAGNRAVQPQHF.

This clonotype was detected ten times or more. This chain joins TRBV30 and TRBJ2-7; TRBD2 might be the D (6 bases). V lost 0 bases and J 5 bases, leaving 11 bases between the germline ends. Germline V lookup: CDR1 GTSNPN, CDR2 SVGIG (reference sequence). The CDR3 is 13 amino acids. The CDR3 nucleotides are TGTGCCTGGAGTGTGGGGGGTGACCACGAGCAGTACTTC. It is translated as CAWSVGGDHEQYF.

This clonotype was found a few times. V gene TRBV12-3 or TRBV12-4 combines with J gene TRBJ1-5; no clear D. The CDR3 runs to 14 residues. Deletions cut 6 bases from V and 6 bases from J, with 15 bases between. The CDR3 DNA follows: TGTGCCAGCAGCCGACGGTCTATGCGTCAGCCCCAGCATTTT. Translation: CASSRRSMRQPQHF.

This clonotype showed up many times. The chain uses TRBV7-2 and TRBJ2-1; possibly TRBD2 for D (7 bases). In germline, CDR1 is SGHTA, CDR2 FQGNSA. Trimming removed 6 bases from V and 2 bases from J, with 14 bases in between. CDR3 length equals 15 residues. The CDR3 coding sequence is TGTGCCAGCAGGCCCCCGGGGGGCGCCTACAATGAGCAGTTCTTC. This encodes CASRPPGGAYNEQFF.

This clonotype was observed at least ten times. This chain joins TRBV18 and TRBJ2-7; D is uncertain. Trimming cost V 4 bases and J 5 bases, with 15 bases left between them. The CDR3 totals 14 residues. Germline CDR1 is KGHSH and CDR2 is LQKENI. For the CDR3, the DNA is TGTGCCAGCTCACGTCGAGGTGCGGCGAACGAGCAGTACTTC. Protein product: CASSRRGAANEQYF.

This clonotype was observed many times. The chain has TRBV11-2 and TRBJ1-1; 9 bases are shared with TRBD1. CDR3 length: 15 amino acids. Germline V CDR1 and CDR2: SGHAT, FQNNGV. V lost 2 bases to trimming and J lost 2 bases; unmatched junction nucleotides: 3. CDR3 coding DNA: TGTGCCAGCAGCTTAAGGACAGGGGCCAACACTGAAGCTTTCTTT. It encodes CASSLRTGANTEAFF.

The table lists this clonotype with many counts. V and J are TRBV4-1 and TRBJ2-1; D is undetermined. Germline V CDR1 and CDR2: MGHRA, YSYEKL. The CDR3 is 16 residues long. Deletions cut 1 base from V and 4 bases from J, with 14 bases between. CDR3 amino acids: CASSQARSGEYNEQFF. For the CDR3, the DNA is TGCGCCAGCAGCCAAGCGAGGTCAGGTGAATACAATGAGCAGTTCTTC.

This clonotype was seen ten or more times. V gene TRBV18 combines with J gene TRBJ1-2, with 10 nucleotides matching TRBD1. This CDR3 has 15 amino acids. V lost 3 bases to trimming and J lost 6 bases; unmatched junction nucleotides: 7. Germline V gene lookup returns CDR1 KGHSH and CDR2 LQKENI. CDR3 sequence reads: CASSPQTGGLHGYTF. The DNA for the CDR3 is TGTGCCAGCTCACCCCAGACAGGGGGCCTCCATGGCTACACCTTC. The entire variable domain, with the rest obtained from reference TRBV18 and TRBJ1-2, is as follows: NAGVMQNPRHLVRRRGQEARLRCSPMKGHSHVYWYRQLPEEGLKFMVYLQKENIIDESGMPKERFSAEFPKEGPSILRIQQVVRGDSAAYFCASSPQTGGLHGYTFGSGTRLTVV.

The chain is built from TRBV11-2 and TRBJ2-7, with D perhaps TRBD1 (6 bases). The V end was cut by 2 bases, the J end by 5 bases, with 10 bases between. Germline V gene lookup returns CDR1 SGHAT and CDR2 FQNNGV. The CDR3 contains 13 residues. The CDR3: CASSLYRADEQYF. As DNA, the CDR3 is TGTGCCAGCAGCTTATACAGGGCGGACGAGCAGTACTTC.

This sequence joins TRBV19 and TRBJ1-5; the D gene is possibly TRBD1 (5 bases). Per the germline V gene, CDR1 is LNHDA and CDR2 is SQIVND (reference sequence). The CDR3 runs 13 residues. V lost 9 bases and J lost 5, with 14 bases in between. The CDR3 DNA reads TGTGCCAGCCGTGACAGAATAGATCAGCCCCAGCATTTT. Protein: CASRDRIDQPQHF.

This clonotype has at least ten counts. This chain links TRBV18 with TRBJ2-3; D ambiguous. Germline assignment: CDR1 KGHSH and CDR2 LQKENI. Between the trimmed V and J ends, which lost 5 bases and 1 base, there was a span of 13 bases. The length of the CDR3 is 15 residues. Here the CDR3 reads CASSWTPRCTDTQYF. The CDR3 DNA reads as TGTGCCAGCTCATGGACCCCGAGATGCACAGATACGCAGTATTTT.

The rearrangement links TRBV4-1 to TRBJ1-5, with a possible D match to TRBD1 (5 bases). Trimming left V 11 bases short and J 4 bases short, with 18 bases between. Germline CDR1 is MGHRA and CDR2 is YSYEKL. The CDR3 covers 14 residues. The CDR3 region has the DNA TGCGCCTCAAACGAAGGGACGTTTAATCAGCCCCAGCATTTT. Encoded protein: CASNEGTFNQPQHF.

The chain employs TRBV2 and TRBJ1-5; 7 nucleotides line up with TRBD1. There are 17 residues in the CDR3. J was trimmed by 2 bases and V by 6 bases; bases with no gene match: 13. Germline V gene data show CDR1 as SNHLY and CDR2 as FYNNEI. This CDR3 reads CASRATTGDWGNQPQHF. The DNA for the CDR3 is TGTGCCAGCAGAGCAACTACAGGGGATTGGGGCAATCAGCCCCAGCATTTT.

This clonotype was counted many times. The CDR3 nucleotides read TGTGCCAGCAGTGAAGCGGGGGGGCGGGGACAGCCCCAGCATTTT. Its protein product is CASSEAGGRGQPQHF. This chain links TRBV6-1 with TRBJ1-5, with TRBD1 as a possible D gene (6 bases). With 0 bases removed from V and 7 bases from J, the gap between germline ends came to 13 bases. The CDR3 has 15 residues. Germline CDR1 is MNHNS and CDR2 is SASEGT.